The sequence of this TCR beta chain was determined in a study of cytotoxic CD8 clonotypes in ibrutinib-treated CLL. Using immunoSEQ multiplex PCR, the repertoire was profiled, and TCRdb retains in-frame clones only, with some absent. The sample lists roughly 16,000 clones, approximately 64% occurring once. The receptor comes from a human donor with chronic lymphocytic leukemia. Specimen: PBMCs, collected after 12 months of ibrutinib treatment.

The CDR3 region has the DNA TGTGCCAGCAGCGTAGGTGGGGTTAGGGCAGATACGCAGTATTTT. It codes for CASSVGGVRADTQYF. The genes are TRBV9 and TRBJ2-3; D is unresolved. The CDR3 consists of 15 residues. From germline, CDR1 is SGDLS and CDR2 YYNGEE. Deletions cut 0 bases from V and 4 bases from J, with 12 bases between.